This T cell receptor (beta chain) is drawn from a study of cytomegalovirus exposure and HLA in healthy donors (dated 2017 in TCRdb). For the wider study: According to a later analysis, one platform produced both the 110 or so validation repertoires and the 720 or so repertoires of the first cohort. To predict cytomegalovirus infection status, the study combined high-throughput TCR immunosequencing, statistical association of individual TCRs with disease status, and machine learning. In addition to the first cohort of 666 subjects, a separate validation cohort of approximately 130 different subjects was used. The study aimed to test whether signatures of past pathogen exposure could be identified by cataloging public T cell receptors. Findings and caveats that apply to the study as a whole: The authors suggested that the approach could potentially be extended to other disease states and immunological phenotypes. In vitro tests confirmed that a few of the cytomegalovirus-associated TCR beta chains recognize cytomegalovirus antigens. In the study, some 180 TCR beta chains were listed as associated with cytomegalovirus. Most TCR sequences were seen in very few donors, while some public TCRs were found in many individuals. In both the original and validation cohorts, the classifier was reported to diagnose cytomegalovirus status with high specificity and sensitivity. All 120 or so repertoires were used to score co-occurrence in the validation cohort in a later analysis, because that analysis had no HLA typing for the cohort. In a later analysis, TCRs clustered in the first cohort were found to also tend to co-occur in the 120 validation repertoires, with approximately 94% of cluster scores above 0.

CDR1 SEHNR and CDR2 FQNEAQ are derived from the germline V gene (reference sequence). From the cysteine through the phenylalanine, the CDR3 covers 15 amino acids. CDR3 DNA only is kept here, 45 bases in frame from base 1. V was cut back by 1 base and J by 8 bases, leaving a gap of 15 bases between them. Library construction relied on the immunoSEQ multiplex PCR assay. On the study's bioinformatics: A statistical classification framework was built for diagnosing cytomegalovirus status from the catalog of TCR beta chain sequences. TCRdb retrieved this table from immuneACCESS and kept in-frame rearrangements only. Not all clones are present; in checked studies, unresolved V genes account for under half, and no reason is known for the remainder. That table gives V, J and clone size, and the DNA gave D and trimming. The sample yields 200,000 to 250,000 clones; around nine tenths were counted once. 2.6% of the sample is in the top ten clones.

Separate from the approximately 700-subject first cohort, the validation cohort of over 90 subjects was the group to which the donors belonged. Worth noting for this clone: Its antigen specificity is not known. Within one base of it there is no much larger clone, and no base qualities were kept.

This TCR was sampled from a man aged 18 to 35 in good health and CMV-seronegative. The sample was PBMCs. Recombination joined TRBV7-9 with TRBJ2-1, with a weak D call of TRBD2 (5 bases match). Read as DNA, the sequence is TGTGCCAGCAGCTTAGGCACCAACCCGAGGGATGAGCAGTTCTTC. It specifies CASSLGTNPRDEQFF.